This passage covers 8 T cell receptor beta chains from one sample sequenced in a study of T cells in Graves' hyperthyroidism and ophthalmopathy. There were TCR beta CDR3 regions amplified from RNA transcripts. With the HTBI primer set, the TCR CDR3 went through a first round of RT-PCR. TCRdb reprocessed the multiplex PCR reads via MiXCR and lists one record per CDR3 protein. Among 660,000 or so distinct CDR3 sequences listed, 45% were seen once. The source material was peripheral blood or thyroid tissue (not recorded which). Every receptor here comes from an adult man with Graves' disease, either hyperthyroidism or ophthalmopathy (not recorded which).

This clonotype was detected ten times or more. This chain uses TRBV20-1 with TRBJ2-5, with TRBD1 matching over 8 bases. The CDR3 is 17 amino acids. Germline CDR1 is DFQATT and CDR2 is SNEGSKA (reference sequence). V shed 1 base and J 4 bases; nucleotides not matched to a gene: 14. CDR3 nucleotides: TGCAGTGCTAGAGCCCCCTGGGGAGGACAGGGTGGAGAGACCCAGTACTTC. It is translated as CSARAPWGGQGGETQYF.

The chain is built from TRBV19 and TRBJ1-2; a possible D gene is TRBD1 (6 bases). Trimming shortened V by 5 bases and J by 4 bases, and 20 bases separated the two germline ends. There are 16 residues in the CDR3. Germline-derived CDR1 and CDR2 are LNHDA and SQIVND (reference sequence). CDR3 in amino acids: CASSVFRDTALYGYTF. The CDR3 nucleotides read TGTGCCAGTAGTGTATTCCGGGACACAGCACTCTATGGCTACACCTTC. Filled out from reference TRBV19 and TRBJ1-2, the complete variable domain reads DGGITQSPKYLFRKEGQNVTLSCEQNLNHDAMYWYRQDPGQGLRLIYYSQIVNDFQKGDIAEGYSVSREKKESFPLTVTSAQKNPTAFYLCASSVFRDTALYGYTFGSGTRLTVV.

V gene TRBV29-1 combines with J gene TRBJ1-2; tentatively, D is TRBD1 (6 bases). Looked up from germline, CDR1 is SQVTM and CDR2 is ANQGSEA. The ends were cut back, 6 bases at V and 8 bases at J, with 13 bases in the middle. The CDR3 is 11 residues long. CDR3 amino acids: CSVGGVAGYTF. CDR3 nucleotides: TGCAGCGTAGGGGGGGTAGCGGGCTACACCTTC.

This clonotype was recorded many times. The gene calls are TRBV7-6 and TRBJ1-2; D is uncertain. CDR3 length: 13 residues. The ends were cut back, 1 base at V and 1 base at J, with 4 bases in the middle. CDR1 is SGHVS, CDR2 FNYEAQ, per germline. The CDR3 loop reads CASSLDHNYGYTF. The CDR3 coding sequence is TGTGCCAGCAGCTTAGACCATAACTATGGCTACACCTTC.

The gene calls are TRBV9 and TRBJ1-6; D not resolved. Per the germline V gene, CDR1 is SGDLS and CDR2 is YYNGEE. V gave up 5 bases and J gave up 9 bases, with 9 bases separating them. The CDR3 is 12 residues long. The DNA of the CDR3 is TGTGCCAGCAGTGACCCGACTTCACCCCTCCACTTT. Its protein is CASSDPTSPLHF.

Concerning this clonotype itself: A single base separates this from a much larger clone, so it may be a read error. The V gene is TRBV20-1, the J gene TRBJ1-6; perhaps TRBD1 as D (5 bases). This CDR3 has 10 amino acids. Germline V CDR1 and CDR2: DFQATT, SNEGSKA (reference sequence). The V end lost 7 bases, the J end lost 11 bases, and 9 bases lay between the germline ends. CDR3 sequence reads: CSGPGPPLHF. CDR3 DNA: TGCAGTGGGCCGGGACCACCCCTCCACTTT.

V is TRBV12-3 or TRBV12-4 and J is TRBJ1-5; 10 nucleotides agree with TRBD1. Trimming took 5 bases from V and 4 from J; bases not matched to a gene: 5. The CDR3 consists of 15 residues. DNA of the CDR3: TGTGCCAGCAGTAGGACAGGGGGGGTTAATCAGCCCCAGCATTTT. Its translation: CASSRTGGVNQPQHF.

The chain couples TRBV24-1 to TRBJ1-4, with 7 bases that match TRBD1. Germline V CDR1 and CDR2: KGHDR, SFDVKD. This CDR3 region has 14 residues. J gave up 6 bases and V 4 bases, and 4 bases lay outside the gene matches. The CDR3 DNA sequence: TGTGCCACCAGTGAGACAGGGTGGGATGAAAAACTGTTTTTT. As protein: CATSETGWDEKLFF.